The clone carrying this T cell receptor (beta chain) occurred a few times. Its antigen is unidentified. The data were obtained in a study of blood T cells in healthy people across ages. Primed by a sample-barcoded 5' primer and a J-beta primer mix, a second PCR proceeded for about 6 to 11 cycles. Through a template-switch adaptor with 12 random nucleotides, each cDNA molecule received a tag. TCRdb used MiXCR to reprocess the 5' RACE reads, holding one entry per CDR3 protein. The sample yields about 970,000 distinct CDR3 sequences, just over 50% seen once. The study, taken as a whole, reports: Diversity of TCR beta per million T cells declined in a roughly linear way with age. Comparison with aged donors showed that long-lived donors had more naive CD4+ cells and higher diversity.

This CDR3 comprises 15 residues. CDR1 MNHEY and CDR2 SVGEGT come from the germline V gene. V was pared by 1 base and J by 5 bases, with 6 bases of the junction left unmatched. The sequenced sample was blood. This TCR derives from a woman in her fifties or sixties in good health. The chain uses TRBV6-2 or TRBV6-3 and TRBJ2-5, with TRBD2 identical over 8 bases. CDR3 nucleotide sequence: TGTGCCAGCAGTTACTATGGGACTAGGTCGGAGACCCAGTACTTC. Amino acids: CASSYYGTRSETQYF.